The rows below give T cell receptor beta chains drawn from one sample of a study of post-analysis software for immune sequencing data. TCRdb independently ran MiXCR on the PCR reads; one entry per CDR3 protein. The table shows approximately 730,000 distinct CDR3 sequences, with under 60% occurring only once. Material: blood. Every receptor here comes from a girl between 10 and 17 years old with multiple sclerosis. Each CDR3 is given without its conserved first and last residue. The order of the fields is clone size, J gene, V gene, CDR3 protein. The size field is filled for only some rows; it gives once, few, many or a size class.

- | TRBJ2-5 | TRBV11-1 | ASSRQGFPETQY
once | TRBJ2-1 | TRBV4-3 | ASSQGVGQSPYNEQF
- | TRBJ2-3 | TRBV3-1 | ASSPFSGARTDTQY
- | TRBJ1-1 | TRBV10-3 | AISADREAF
once | TRBJ1-1 | TRBV5-6 | ASTWGGEDYTEAF
- | TRBJ2-5 | TRBV12-3/TRBV12-4 | ASSFEGMDGETQY
- | - | TRBV3-1 | ASSQSRVIQETQF
once | TRBJ2-5 | TRBV24-1 | ATSDRTGGWETQY
few | TRBJ2-5 | TRBV4-1 | ASSQEQFQETQY
- | - | TRBV11-2 | ASSLIGSTSETQY
few | TRBJ2-7 | TRBV20-1 | SARSGFSYEQY
few | TRBJ2-5 | TRBV9 | TSSVADSAQETQY
once | TRBJ2-7 | TRBV6-2/TRBV6-3 | ASMQGMGKNEQY
few | TRBJ2-3 | TRBV20-1 | SVGSGWGTDTQY
- | TRBJ2-2 | TRBV9 | ASSARIGGNTGELF
- | TRBJ1-2 | TRBV3-1 | ASSQQSYGYT
few | TRBJ2-3 | TRBV5-1 | ASSPGLVTQVDTQY
few | TRBJ2-1 | TRBV6-5 | ASSYSSSGQTNNEQF
- | TRBJ2-5 | TRBV2 | ASSEGGVLGQY
- | TRBJ2-1 | TRBV20-1 | SARDTSLSSYNEQF
- | TRBJ1-2 | TRBV3-1 | ASSQQGGYT
- | TRBJ1-1 | TRBV6-5 | ASSPHRGRGTEAF
- | TRBJ2-1 | TRBV7-2 | ASSPTHNYNEQF
- | TRBJ2-7 | TRBV11-3 | ASSPGDIAYEQY
few | TRBJ2-1 | TRBV20-1 | SASDRQGAWNEQF
- | TRBJ2-2 | TRBV4-2 | ASTWTANTGELF
few | TRBJ2-5 | TRBV7-2 | ASSPQREWETQY
- | TRBJ2-4 | TRBV24-1 | ATSEGQGREQY
- | TRBJ1-2 | TRBV7-2 | ASSSRPGGYT
- | TRBJ2-7 | TRBV20-1 | SASDRGRPYEQY